This TCR beta chain appears in the sequencing data of a study of shared clonotypes between healthy human individuals. Study-wide results and limits: Sharing across several donors was seen in 4% to 5.5% of naive CD4 clonotypes. Sequencing depth was a factor that was expected to affect clonotype sharing among donors. The study found lower generation probabilities in non-shared clonotypes than in those shared by all four donors.

Only CD45RO-negative cells positively selected for CCR7 counted as naive CD8 cells, so terminally differentiated effector memory CD45RA+ cells were excluded. Produced via immunoSEQ multiplex PCR; TCRdb's table is partial and in-frame only. The sample has about 2 million clones, about 95% seen once; the top ten hold approximately 1.2%. Trimming took 6 bases from V and 0 from J; bases not matched to a gene: 1. There are 13 residues in the CDR3. Germline CDR1 and CDR2: ENHRY and SYGVKD. This clone was seen a handful of times. Antigen unknown. Sequenced: naive CD8+ T cells sorted from blood. The source of this sequence is a man between 18 and 35 years old in good health. The J gene is TRBJ1-1, the V gene TRBV10-3; 7 positions agree with TRBD1. The CDR3 sequence: CAIRDRVNTEAFF. As DNA, the CDR3 is TGTGCCATCAGAGACAGGGTGAACACTGAAGCTTTCTTT.